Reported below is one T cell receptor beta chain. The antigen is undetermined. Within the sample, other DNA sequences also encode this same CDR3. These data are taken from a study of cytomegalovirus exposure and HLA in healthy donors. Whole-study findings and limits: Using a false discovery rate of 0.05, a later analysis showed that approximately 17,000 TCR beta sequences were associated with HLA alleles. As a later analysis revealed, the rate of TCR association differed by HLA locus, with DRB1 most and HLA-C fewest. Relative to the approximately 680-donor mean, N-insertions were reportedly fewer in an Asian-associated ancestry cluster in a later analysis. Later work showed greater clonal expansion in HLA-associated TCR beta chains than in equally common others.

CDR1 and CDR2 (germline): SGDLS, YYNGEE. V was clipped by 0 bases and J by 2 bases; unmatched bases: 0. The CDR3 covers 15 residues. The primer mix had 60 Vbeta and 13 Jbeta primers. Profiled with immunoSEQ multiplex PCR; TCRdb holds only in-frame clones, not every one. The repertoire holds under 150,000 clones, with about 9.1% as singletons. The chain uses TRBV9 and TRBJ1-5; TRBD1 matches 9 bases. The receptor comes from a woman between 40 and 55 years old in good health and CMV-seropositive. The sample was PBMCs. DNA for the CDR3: TGTGCCAGCAGCGTAGGACAGGGGGGCAATCAGCCCCAGCATTTT. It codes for CASSVGQGGNQPQHF.